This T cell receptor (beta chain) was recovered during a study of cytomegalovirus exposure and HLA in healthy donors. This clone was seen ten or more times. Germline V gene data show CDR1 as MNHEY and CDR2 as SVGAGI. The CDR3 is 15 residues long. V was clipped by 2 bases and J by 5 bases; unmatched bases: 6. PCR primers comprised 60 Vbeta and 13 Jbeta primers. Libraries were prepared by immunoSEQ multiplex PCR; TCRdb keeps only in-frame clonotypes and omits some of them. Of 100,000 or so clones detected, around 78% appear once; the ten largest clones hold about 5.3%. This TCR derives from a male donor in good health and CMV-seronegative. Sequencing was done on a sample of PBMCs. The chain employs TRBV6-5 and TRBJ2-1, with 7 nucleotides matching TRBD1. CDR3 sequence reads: CASSYRTGAHNEQFF. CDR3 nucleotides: TGTGCCAGCAGTTACCGAACAGGGGCCCACAATGAGCAGTTCTTC.